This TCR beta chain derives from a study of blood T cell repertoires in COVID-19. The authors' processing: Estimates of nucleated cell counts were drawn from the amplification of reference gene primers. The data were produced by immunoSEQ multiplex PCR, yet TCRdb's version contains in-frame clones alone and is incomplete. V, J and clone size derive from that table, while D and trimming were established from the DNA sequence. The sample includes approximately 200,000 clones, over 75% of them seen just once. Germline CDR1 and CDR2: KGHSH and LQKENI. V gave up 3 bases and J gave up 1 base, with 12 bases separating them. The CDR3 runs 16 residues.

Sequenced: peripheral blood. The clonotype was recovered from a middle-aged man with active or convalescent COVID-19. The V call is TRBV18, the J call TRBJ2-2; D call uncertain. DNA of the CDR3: TGTGCCAGCTCACCGGGCAGAATAGAGAACACCGGGGAGCTGTTTTTT. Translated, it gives CASSPGRIENTGELFF. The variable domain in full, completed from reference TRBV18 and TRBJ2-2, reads NAGVMQNPRHLVRRRGQEARLRCSPMKGHSHVYWYRQLPEEGLKFMVYLQKENIIDESGMPKERFSAEFPKEGPSILRIQQVVRGDSAAYFCASSPGRIENTGELFFGEGSRLTVL.